There are a few counts of the clone carrying this TCR beta chain. Antigen specificity is unknown. This sample is part of a study of neoadjuvant anti-PD-1 for oral cavity cancer. Study-wide context: Patients without progression received a fourth nivolumab dose around day 43, then surgical resection on days 50-56.

Profiling relied on immunoSEQ multiplex PCR, and the TCRdb table lists in-frame clones only, not all of them. In the table there are roughly 36,000 clones, approximately 40% of which are singletons. This CDR3 contains 13 residues. Per germline, CDR1 SGHAT and CDR2 FQDESV (reference sequence). V was clipped by 10 bases and J by 6 bases, with 19 bases between them. Study-level findings and limits: Larger post-treatment preexisting tumor clones tracked with greater tumor shrinkage. Higher pretreatment blood Treg/Th17 ratios correlated with higher pretreatment blood and lower post-treatment tumor TCRbeta clonality.

Indicated time point: after neoadjuvant nivolumab, at surgical resection. Patients were newly diagnosed with stage II-IVA oral cavity squamous cell carcinoma without prior systemic or radiation treatment. This receptor was taken from a person between 40 and 79 years old with oral cavity squamous cell carcinoma. Material: tumor tissue, obtained after nivolumab (anti-PD-1) treatment. V gene TRBV11-1 combines with J gene TRBJ2-7; possible D gene TRBD1, 5 bases. The CDR3 is CATNKGWGSEQYF. The CDR3 DNA reads as TGTGCCACCAATAAGGGGTGGGGAAGCGAGCAGTACTTC.